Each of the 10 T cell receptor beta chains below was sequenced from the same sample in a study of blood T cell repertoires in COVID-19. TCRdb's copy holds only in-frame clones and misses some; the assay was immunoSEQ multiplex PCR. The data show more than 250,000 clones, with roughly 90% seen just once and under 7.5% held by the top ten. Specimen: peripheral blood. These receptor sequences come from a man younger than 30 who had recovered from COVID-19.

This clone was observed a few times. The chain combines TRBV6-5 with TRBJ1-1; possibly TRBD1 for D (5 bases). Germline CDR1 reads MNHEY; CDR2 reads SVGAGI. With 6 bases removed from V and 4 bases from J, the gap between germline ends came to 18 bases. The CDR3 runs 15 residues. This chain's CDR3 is CASRYTRGLGTEAFF. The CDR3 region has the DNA TGTGCCAGCAGGTACACCCGGGGGTTGGGCACTGAAGCTTTCTTT.

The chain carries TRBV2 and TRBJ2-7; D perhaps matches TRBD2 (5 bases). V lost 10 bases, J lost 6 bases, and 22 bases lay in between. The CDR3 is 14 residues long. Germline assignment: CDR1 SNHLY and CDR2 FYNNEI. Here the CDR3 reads CATRPSGSQGEQYF. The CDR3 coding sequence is TGTGCCACCAGACCATCGGGGAGTCAAGGCGAGCAGTACTTC.

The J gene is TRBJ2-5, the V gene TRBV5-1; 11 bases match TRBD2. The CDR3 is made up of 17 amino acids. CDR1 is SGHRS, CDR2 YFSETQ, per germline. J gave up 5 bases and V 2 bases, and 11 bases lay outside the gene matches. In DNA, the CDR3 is TGCGCCAGCAGCTTAGGAATAGCGGGAGGGCCGGGGGAGACCCAGTACTTC. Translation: CASSLGIAGGPGETQYF.

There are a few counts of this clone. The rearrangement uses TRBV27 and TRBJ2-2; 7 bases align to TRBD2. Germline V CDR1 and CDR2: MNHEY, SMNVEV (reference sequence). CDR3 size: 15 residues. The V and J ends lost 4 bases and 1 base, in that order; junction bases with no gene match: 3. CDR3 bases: TGTGCCAGCAGTTGGGGGGGGATGAACACCGGGGAGCTGTTTTTT. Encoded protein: CASSWGGMNTGELFF.

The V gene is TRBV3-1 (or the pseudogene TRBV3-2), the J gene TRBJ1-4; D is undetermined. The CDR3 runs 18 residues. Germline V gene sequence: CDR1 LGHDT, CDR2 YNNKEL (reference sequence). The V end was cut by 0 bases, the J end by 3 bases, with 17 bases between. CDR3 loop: CASSQDSWYKGANEKLFF. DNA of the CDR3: TGTGCCAGCAGCCAAGATTCCTGGTATAAAGGAGCTAATGAAAAACTGTTTTTT.

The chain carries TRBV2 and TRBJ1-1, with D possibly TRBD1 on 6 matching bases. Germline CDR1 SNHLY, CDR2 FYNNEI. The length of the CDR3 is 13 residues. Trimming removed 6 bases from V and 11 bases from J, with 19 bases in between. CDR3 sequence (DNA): TGTGCCAGCAGCCTGGACAGCAGCGTTGCGGCTTTCTTT. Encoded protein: CASSLDSSVAAFF.

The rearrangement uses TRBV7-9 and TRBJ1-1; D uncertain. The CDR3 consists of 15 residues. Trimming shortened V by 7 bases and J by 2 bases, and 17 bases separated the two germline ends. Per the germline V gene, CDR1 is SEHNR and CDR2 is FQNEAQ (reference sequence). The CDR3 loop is CASTVEPNPNTEAFF. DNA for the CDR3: TGTGCCAGCACAGTAGAACCGAACCCCAACACTGAAGCTTTCTTT.

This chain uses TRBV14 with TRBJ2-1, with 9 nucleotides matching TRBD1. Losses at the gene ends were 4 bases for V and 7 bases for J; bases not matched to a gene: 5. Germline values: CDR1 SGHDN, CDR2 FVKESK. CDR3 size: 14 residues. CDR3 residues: CASSPRQGGNEQFF. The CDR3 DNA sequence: TGTGCCAGCAGCCCCCGACAGGGGGGAAATGAGCAGTTCTTC. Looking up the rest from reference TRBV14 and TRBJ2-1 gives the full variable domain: EAGVTQFPSHSVIEKGQTVTLRCDPISGHDNLYWYRRVMGKEIKFLLHFVKESKQDESGMPNNRFLAERTGGTYSTLKVQPAELEDSGVYFCASSPRQGGNEQFFGPGTRLTVL.

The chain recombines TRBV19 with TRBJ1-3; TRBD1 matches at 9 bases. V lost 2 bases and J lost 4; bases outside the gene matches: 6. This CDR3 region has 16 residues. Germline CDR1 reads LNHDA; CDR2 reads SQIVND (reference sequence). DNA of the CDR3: TGTGCCAGTAGTATACCGCCGGGACAGGGCGGAAACACCATATATTTT. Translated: CASSIPPGQGGNTIYF.

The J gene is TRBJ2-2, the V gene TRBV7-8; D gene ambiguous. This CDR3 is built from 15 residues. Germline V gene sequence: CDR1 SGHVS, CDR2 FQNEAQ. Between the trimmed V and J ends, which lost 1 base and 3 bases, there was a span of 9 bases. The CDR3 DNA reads TGTGCCAGCAGCTTAGTTTTCAGATACACCGGGGAGCTGTTTTTT. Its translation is CASSLVFRYTGELFF. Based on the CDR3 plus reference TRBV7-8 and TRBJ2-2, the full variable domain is GAGVSQSPRYKVAKRGQDVALRCDPISGHVSLFWYQQALGQGPEFLTYFQNEAQLDKSGLPSDRFFAERPEGSVSTLKIQRTQQEDSAVYLCASSLVFRYTGELFFGEGSRLTVL.